Presented here are 8 T cell receptor beta chains from one specimen sequenced in a study of T cell changes during pregnancy in multiple sclerosis (dated by TCRdb to the late 2010s). The library was obtained by the immunoSEQ multiplex PCR assay. TCRdb's version of the immuneACCESS table is confined to in-frame rearrangements and falls short of the full clone set. An unresolved V gene accounts for under half of the shortfall where checked; the remainder is of unknown origin. The sample has about 60,000 clones on record, about 91% of them singletons. The ten largest make up 0.15% to 0.2% of the sample. The input for sequencing was CD4+ T cells from peripheral blood mononuclear cells, taken in the second trimester of pregnancy. All receptors come from a female donor with multiple sclerosis, enrolled in a pregnancy study.

The V gene is TRBV5-1, the J gene TRBJ1-5; TRBD1 matches 9 bases. V lost 0 bases and J lost 5; bases outside the gene matches: 3. CDR3 length: 15 residues. The germline V gene has CDR1 SGHRS and CDR2 YFSETQ. The CDR3 DNA reads as TGCGCCAGCAGCTTGGGGGACAGGGTAGATCAGCCCCAGCATTTT. The encoded protein is CASSLGDRVDQPQHF.

This rearrangement joins TRBV28 to TRBJ1-4; the D is unclear. V lost 2 bases and J 9 bases, leaving 16 bases between the germline ends. The length of the CDR3 is 15 residues. Germline values: CDR1 MDHEN, CDR2 SYDVKM. The CDR3 loop reads CASSLVSGGGQKLFF. The CDR3 coding sequence is TGTGCCAGCAGTTTAGTCTCGGGCGGCGGGCAAAAACTGTTTTTT. The variable domain in full, completed from reference TRBV28 and TRBJ1-4, reads DVKVTQSSRYLVKRTGEKVFLECVQDMDHENMFWYRQDPGLGLRLIYFSYDVKMKEKGDIPEGYSVSREKKERFSLILESASTNQTSMYLCASSLVSGGGQKLFFGSGTQLSVL.

This chain connects TRBV27 to TRBJ2-1, with 9 bases matching TRBD2. This CDR3 has 15 amino acids. The junction had 5 bases not matched to a gene; V was cut back by 3 bases and J by 5 bases. From germline, CDR1 is MNHEY and CDR2 SMNVEV (reference sequence). The CDR3 loop is CASSFWREGDNEQFF. CDR3 nucleotides: TGTGCCAGCAGTTTTTGGCGGGAGGGGGACAATGAGCAGTTCTTC.

This clone appeared a single time. The rearrangement uses TRBV6-5 and TRBJ1-4; 11 bases fit TRBD1. The CDR3 contains 14 residues. The J segment lost 11 bases and the V segment lost 5 bases, leaving 7 bases of the junction unmatched. The germline V gene has CDR1 MNHEY and CDR2 SVGAGI. The CDR3: CASSLRDRGDKLFF. CDR3 in DNA: TGTGCCAGCAGTCTCCGGGACAGGGGGGACAAACTGTTTTTT.

The chain couples TRBV6-1 to TRBJ2-1; 7 bases are a match to TRBD2. Per germline, CDR1 MNHNS and CDR2 SASEGT. The junction had 23 bases not matched to a gene; V was cut back by 2 bases and J by 7 bases. This CDR3 region has 20 residues. CDR3 nucleotide sequence: TGTGCCAGCAGTGAAATAGGCTTTCAGGCTCAAGGCGGGAGTAGGAATGAGCAGTTCTTC. Protein sequence: CASSEIGFQAQGGSRNEQFF.

The chain uses TRBV10-3 and TRBJ1-4; maybe TRBD1 (6 bases). Germline loops: CDR1 ENHRY, CDR2 SYGVKD. The V gene lost 4 bases and the J gene lost 3 bases, with 15 bases spanning the gap. The CDR3 totals 16 residues. The CDR3 nucleotides read TGTGCCATCAGTGGAGGGGGGGCGCCGCCTAATGAAAAACTGTTTTTT. Translating gives CAISGGGAPPNEKLFF.

The CDR3 sequence is CASSPETQRSPLHF. The CDR3 DNA sequence: TGTGCCAGCTCCCCTGAGACTCAGAGATCACCCCTCCACTTT. V gene TRBV18 combines with J gene TRBJ1-6; D is undetermined. V dropped 6 bases and J dropped 10 bases, with 16 bases sitting between them. Germline loops: CDR1 KGHSH, CDR2 LQKENI. This CDR3 has 14 amino acids.

This clone was found once. The chain uses TRBV5-6 and TRBJ1-1, with a possible D match to TRBD1 (5 bases). V was trimmed by 2 bases and J by 5 bases, leaving 13 bases between them. CDR1 and CDR2 from the germline V gene are SGHDT and YYEEEE. The CDR3 is 14 amino acids. CDR3 DNA sequence: TGTGCCAGCAGCTTTCTGGGGGGGGAAACTGAAGCTTTCTTT. Its protein is CASSFLGGETEAFF.